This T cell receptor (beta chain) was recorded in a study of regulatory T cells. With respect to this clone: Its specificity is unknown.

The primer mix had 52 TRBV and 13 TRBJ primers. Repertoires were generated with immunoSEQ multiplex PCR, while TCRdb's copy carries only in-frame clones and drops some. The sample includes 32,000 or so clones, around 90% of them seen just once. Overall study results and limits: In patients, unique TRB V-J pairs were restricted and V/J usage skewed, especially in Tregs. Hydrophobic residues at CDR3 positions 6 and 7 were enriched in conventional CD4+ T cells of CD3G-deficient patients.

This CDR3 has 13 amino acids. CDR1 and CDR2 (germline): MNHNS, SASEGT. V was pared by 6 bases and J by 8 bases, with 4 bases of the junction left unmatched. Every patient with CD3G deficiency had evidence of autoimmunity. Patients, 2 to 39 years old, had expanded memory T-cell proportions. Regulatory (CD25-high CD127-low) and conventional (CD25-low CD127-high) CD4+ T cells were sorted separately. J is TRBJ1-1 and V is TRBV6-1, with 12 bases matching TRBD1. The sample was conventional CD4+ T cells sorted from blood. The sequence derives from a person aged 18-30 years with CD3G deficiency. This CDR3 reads CASRRGQGAEAFF. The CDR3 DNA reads TGTGCCAGCAGGAGGGGACAGGGGGCCGAAGCTTTCTTT.